This T cell receptor beta chain was recorded in a study of T-cell memory formation after mild COVID-19. On this clonotype itself: The antigen remains undetermined.

This CDR3 contains 17 residues. Trimming pared 0 bases from V and 1 base from J, leaving 13 bases between. The germline V gene encodes CDR1 SEHNR and CDR2 FQNEAQ (reference sequence). A single record per CDR3 protein comes from TCRdb applying MiXCR to the 5' RACE reads. The sample consists of approximately 210,000 distinct CDR3 sequences, approximately 16% of them appearing once. Study observations and caveats: Detection of some responders pre-infection suggested pre-existing cross-reactive memory T cells participated. Still unconfirmed is whether the second-wave clones peaking on day 37 recognized SARS-CoV-2.

This sequence joins TRBV7-9 and TRBJ2-1, with D possibly TRBD2 on 6 matching bases. The specimen was PBMCs or a T cell subset sorted from them (not recorded which). The TCR comes from an adult woman who had mild COVID-19 (a few samples of this study predate the infection). Cell type and time point are not known. In nucleotides, the CDR3 is TGTGCCAGCAGCTTAGCCGGCGGAGGGTGGTCCTACAATGAGCAGTTCTTC. It specifies CASSLAGGGWSYNEQFF.